This entry describes one T cell receptor (beta chain). What it binds is not known. Per germline, CDR1 SGHTA and CDR2 FQGNSA. This CDR3 spans 17 amino acids. The ends lost 0 bases at V and 5 bases at J; junction bases unmatched: 10. The entry originates in a study of cytomegalovirus exposure and HLA in healthy donors. PCR involved 60 Vbeta and 13 Jbeta primers. As processed by the authors: Unique TCR beta chains totaled some 80 million in a later count, with 8.5 million to 12 million of them shared. The data were produced by immunoSEQ multiplex PCR, yet TCRdb's version contains in-frame clones alone and is incomplete. The DNA was the basis for D and trimming; V, J and clone size are from that table. The sample shows approximately 180,000 clones, around 81% of them seen only once. Points from the study as a whole: Owing to their indistinguishability, certain V segments, notably TRBV6-2 and TRBV6-3, were excluded. Data from an earlier analysis indicated that most TCR beta V segments were productive either about 90% or about 30% of the time. Overall, around 160 TCR beta chains were annotated as cytomegalovirus-associated.

V is TRBV7-2 and J is TRBJ1-3; 7 nucleotides line up with TRBD1. This sequence was found in a woman aged 30 to 39 in good health and CMV-seronegative. The specimen was PBMCs. In DNA, the CDR3 is TGTGCCAGCAGCTTAGCGCGGACAGGAATTGCTAGAAACACCATATATTTT. Protein product: CASSLARTGIARNTIYF.